This TCR beta chain was captured by sequencing in a study of T-cell memory formation after mild COVID-19. Background on the study: TCR clusters were mostly donor specific.

The CDR3 length is 14 residues. The germline V and J ends were trimmed by 4 bases and 4 bases, with 15 bases remaining between them. Germline-derived CDR1 and CDR2 are SGHRS and YFSETQ. One entry per CDR3 protein results from TCRdb running MiXCR on the 5' RACE reads. The sample has 65,000 to 95,000 distinct CDR3 sequences, 9.5% to 15% seen once. Overall study results and limits: Contracting clones from day 15 to 85 showed balanced CD4/CD8; later expanders favored CD4+. The CD4+ clones that contracted clustered mainly within CM and EM, and the CD8+ clones concentrated in EMRA.

There are a few counts of this clonotype. Its antigen is not identified. Sequences were obtained from PBMCs or a T cell subset sorted from them (not recorded which). The chain has TRBV5-1 and TRBJ2-7, with D possibly being TRBD2 (6 bases). This receptor was obtained from a man aged 18 to 29 who had mild COVID-19 (a few samples of this study predate the infection). Cell type and time point are not known. The CDR3 DNA follows: TGCGCCAGCAGCCCGGACAACCGGGGGTACGAGCAGTACGTC. Its translation: CASSPDNRGYEQYV.